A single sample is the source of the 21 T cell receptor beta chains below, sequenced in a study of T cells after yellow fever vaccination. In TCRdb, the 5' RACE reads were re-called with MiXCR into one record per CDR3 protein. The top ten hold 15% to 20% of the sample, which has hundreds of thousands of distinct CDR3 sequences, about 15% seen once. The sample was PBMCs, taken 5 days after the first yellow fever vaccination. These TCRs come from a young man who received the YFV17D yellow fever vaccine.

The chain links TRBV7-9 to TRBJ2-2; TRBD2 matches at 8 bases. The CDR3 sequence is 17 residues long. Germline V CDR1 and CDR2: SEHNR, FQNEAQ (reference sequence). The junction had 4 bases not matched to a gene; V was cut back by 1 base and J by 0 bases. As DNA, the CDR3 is TGTGCCAGCAGCTTAGTTGGGACTAGTCCGAACACCGGGGAGCTGTTTTTT. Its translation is CASSLVGTSPNTGELFF. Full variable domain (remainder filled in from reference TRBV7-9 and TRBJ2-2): DTGVSQNPRHKITKRGQNVTFRCDPISEHNRLYWYRQTLGQGPEFLTYFQNEAQLEKSRLLSDRFSAERPKGSFSTLEIQRTEQGDSAMYLCASSLVGTSPNTGELFFGEGSRLTVL.

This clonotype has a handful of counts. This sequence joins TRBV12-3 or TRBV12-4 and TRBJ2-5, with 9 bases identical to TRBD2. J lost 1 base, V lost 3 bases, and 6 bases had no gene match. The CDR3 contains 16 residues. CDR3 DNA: TGTGCCAGCAGTTTTCGGGCTAGCGGGACCCAAGAGACCCAGTACTTC. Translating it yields CASSFRASGTQETQYF.

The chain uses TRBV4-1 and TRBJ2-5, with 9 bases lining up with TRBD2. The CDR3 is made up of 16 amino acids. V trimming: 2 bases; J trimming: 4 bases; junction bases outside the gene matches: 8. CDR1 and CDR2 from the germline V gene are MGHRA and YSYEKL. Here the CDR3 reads CASSQYPGTSPETQYF. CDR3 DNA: TGCGCCAGCAGCCAATACCCCGGGACTAGCCCAGAGACCCAGTACTTC.

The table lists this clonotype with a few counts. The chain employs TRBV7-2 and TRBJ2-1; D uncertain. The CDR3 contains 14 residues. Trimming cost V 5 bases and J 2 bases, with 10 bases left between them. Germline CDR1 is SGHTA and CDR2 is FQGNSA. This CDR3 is CASSPSWPYNEQFF. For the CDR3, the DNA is TGTGCCAGCAGCCCCTCGTGGCCCTACAATGAGCAGTTCTTC.

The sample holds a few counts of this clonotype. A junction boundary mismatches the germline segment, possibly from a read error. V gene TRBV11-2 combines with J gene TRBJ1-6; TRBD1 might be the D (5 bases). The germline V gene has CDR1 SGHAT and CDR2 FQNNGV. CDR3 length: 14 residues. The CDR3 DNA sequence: TGTGCCAGCAGTGACAGTCCCGGGAATTCACACCTCCACTTT. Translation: CASSDSPGNSHLHF.

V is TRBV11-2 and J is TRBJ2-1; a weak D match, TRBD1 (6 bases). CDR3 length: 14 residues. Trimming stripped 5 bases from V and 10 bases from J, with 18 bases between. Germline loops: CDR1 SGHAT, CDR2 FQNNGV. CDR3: CASSQSPRGNEQFF. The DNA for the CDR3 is TGTGCCAGCAGCCAATCCCCCAGGGGCAACGAGCAGTTCTTC.

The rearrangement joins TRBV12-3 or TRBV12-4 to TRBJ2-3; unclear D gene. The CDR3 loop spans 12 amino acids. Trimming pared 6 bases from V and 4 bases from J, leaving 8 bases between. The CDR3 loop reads CASRTSADTQYF. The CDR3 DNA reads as TGTGCCAGCAGAACAAGCGCAGATACGCAGTATTTT.

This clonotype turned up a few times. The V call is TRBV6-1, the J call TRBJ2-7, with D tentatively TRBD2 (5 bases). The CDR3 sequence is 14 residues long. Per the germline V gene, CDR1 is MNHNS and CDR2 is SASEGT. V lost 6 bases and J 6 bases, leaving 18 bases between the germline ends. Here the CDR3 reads CASRPLTYGVEQYF. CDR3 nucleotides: TGTGCCAGCAGACCCCTTACGTACGGGGTCGAGCAGTACTTC.

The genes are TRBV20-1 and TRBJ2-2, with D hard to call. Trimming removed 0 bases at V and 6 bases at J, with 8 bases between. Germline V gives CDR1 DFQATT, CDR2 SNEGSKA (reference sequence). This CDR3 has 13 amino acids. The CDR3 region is CSARDSRAGELFF. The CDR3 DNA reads TGCAGTGCTAGAGATTCACGGGCCGGGGAGCTGTTTTTT.

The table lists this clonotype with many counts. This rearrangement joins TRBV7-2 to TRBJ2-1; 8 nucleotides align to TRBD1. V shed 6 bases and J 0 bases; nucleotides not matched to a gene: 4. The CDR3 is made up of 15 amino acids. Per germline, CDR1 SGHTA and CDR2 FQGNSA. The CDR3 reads CASSSDRASYNEQFF. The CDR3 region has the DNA TGTGCCAGCAGTTCGGACAGGGCCTCCTACAATGAGCAGTTCTTC.

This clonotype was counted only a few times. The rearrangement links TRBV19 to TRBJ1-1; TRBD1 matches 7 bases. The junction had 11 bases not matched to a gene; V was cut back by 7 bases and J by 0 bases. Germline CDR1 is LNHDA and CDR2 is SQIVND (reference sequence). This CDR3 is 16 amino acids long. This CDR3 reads CASTTRQGAMNTEAFF. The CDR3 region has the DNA TGTGCCAGTACCACTCGACAGGGAGCAATGAACACTGAAGCTTTCTTT.

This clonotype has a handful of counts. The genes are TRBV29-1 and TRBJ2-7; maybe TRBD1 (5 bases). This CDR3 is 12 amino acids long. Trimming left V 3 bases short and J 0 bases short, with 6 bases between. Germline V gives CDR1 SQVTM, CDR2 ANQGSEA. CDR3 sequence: CSVEDNSYEQYF. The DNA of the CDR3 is TGCAGCGTTGAGGACAACTCCTACGAGCAGTACTTC.

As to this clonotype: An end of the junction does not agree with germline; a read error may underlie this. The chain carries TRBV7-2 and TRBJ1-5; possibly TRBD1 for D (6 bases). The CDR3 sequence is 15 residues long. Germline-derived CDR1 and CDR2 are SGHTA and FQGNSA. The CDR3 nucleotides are TGTGCCAGCAGCTTAGTCCCAGGGGCCAGTCAGCGCCAGCATTTT. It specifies CASSLVPGASQRQHF.

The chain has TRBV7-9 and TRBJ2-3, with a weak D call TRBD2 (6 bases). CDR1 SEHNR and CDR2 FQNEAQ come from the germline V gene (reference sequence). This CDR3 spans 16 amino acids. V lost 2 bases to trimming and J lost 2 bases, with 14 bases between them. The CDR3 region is CASSLRRGEFTDTQYF. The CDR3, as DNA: TGTGCCAGCAGCTTAAGGAGGGGCGAATTCACAGATACGCAGTATTTT.

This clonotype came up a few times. The CDR3 nucleotides read TGTGCCACCAGCGATCCGGGACTAGCGGCCACAGATACGCAGTATTTT. Translating it yields CATSDPGLAATDTQYF. The chain has TRBV27 and TRBJ2-3, with 11 bases that match TRBD2. The germline gives CDR1 MNHEY, CDR2 SMNVEV (reference sequence). J was trimmed by 2 bases and V by 10 bases; bases with no gene match: 11. The CDR3 totals 16 residues.

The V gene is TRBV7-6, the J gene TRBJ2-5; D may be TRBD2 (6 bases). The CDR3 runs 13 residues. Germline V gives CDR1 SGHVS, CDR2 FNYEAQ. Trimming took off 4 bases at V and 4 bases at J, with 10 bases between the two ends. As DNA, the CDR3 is TGTGCCAGCAGCTCTACTAGCTTAGAGACCCAGTACTTC. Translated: CASSSTSLETQYF.

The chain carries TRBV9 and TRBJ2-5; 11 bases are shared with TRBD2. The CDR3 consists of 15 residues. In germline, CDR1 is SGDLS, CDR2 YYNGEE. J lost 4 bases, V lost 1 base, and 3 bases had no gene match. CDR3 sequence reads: CASSVPGTSGETQYF. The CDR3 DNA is TGTGCCAGCAGCGTACCCGGGACTAGCGGAGAGACCCAGTACTTC.

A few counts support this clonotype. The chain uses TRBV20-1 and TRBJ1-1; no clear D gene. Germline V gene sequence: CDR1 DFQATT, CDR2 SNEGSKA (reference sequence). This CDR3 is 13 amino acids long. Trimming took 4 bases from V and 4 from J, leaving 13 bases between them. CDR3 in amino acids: CSANDLRTTEAFF. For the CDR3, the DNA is TGCAGTGCTAACGACCTACGAACCACTGAAGCTTTCTTT.

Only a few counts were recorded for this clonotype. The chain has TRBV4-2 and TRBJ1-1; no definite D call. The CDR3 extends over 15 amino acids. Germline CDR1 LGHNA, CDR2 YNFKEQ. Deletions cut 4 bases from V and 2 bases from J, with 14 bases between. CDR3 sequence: CASSLPPPENTEAFF. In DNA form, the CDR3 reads TGTGCCAGCAGCCTCCCACCCCCAGAAAACACTGAAGCTTTCTTT.

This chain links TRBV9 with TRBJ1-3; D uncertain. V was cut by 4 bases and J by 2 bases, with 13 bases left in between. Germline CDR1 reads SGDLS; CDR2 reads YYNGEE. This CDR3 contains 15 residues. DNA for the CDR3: TGTGCCAGCAGCTTGGACCCAGAAACTGGAAACACCATATATTTT. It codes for CASSLDPETGNTIYF.

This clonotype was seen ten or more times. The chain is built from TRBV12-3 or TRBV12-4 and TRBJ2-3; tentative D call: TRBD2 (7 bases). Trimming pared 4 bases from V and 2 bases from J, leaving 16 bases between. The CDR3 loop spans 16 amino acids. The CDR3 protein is CASSYLRGGPTDTQYF. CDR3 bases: TGTGCCAGCAGTTACCTAAGGGGGGGGCCCACAGATACGCAGTATTTT.